This TCR beta chain was found in a study of cytotoxic CD8 clonotypes in ibrutinib-treated CLL. Some clones are missing from TCRdb's copy, which holds only in-frame ones; the method was immunoSEQ multiplex PCR. Here the sample spans 130,000 to 150,000 clones, 79% being singletons. V lost 5 bases and J lost 14; bases outside the gene matches: 7. The CDR3 loop spans 12 amino acids. The germline V gene has CDR1 SEHNR and CDR2 FQNEAQ (reference sequence). The V gene is TRBV7-9, the J gene TRBJ2-3, with 10 bases lining up with TRBD1. The material sequenced was PBMCs, taken after 12 months of ibrutinib treatment. This clonotype was sampled from a human donor with chronic lymphocytic leukemia. The DNA for the CDR3 is TGTGCCAGCAGCCAGGGACAGGGGAATTGGTATTTT. Translating gives CASSQGQGNWYF. Complete variable domain (other parts from reference TRBV7-9 and TRBJ2-3): DTGVSQNPRHKITKRGQNVTFRCDPISEHNRLYWYRQTLGQGPEFLTYFQNEAQLEKSRLLSDRFSAERPKGSFSTLEIQRTEQGDSAMYLCASSQGQGNWYFGPGTRLTVL.